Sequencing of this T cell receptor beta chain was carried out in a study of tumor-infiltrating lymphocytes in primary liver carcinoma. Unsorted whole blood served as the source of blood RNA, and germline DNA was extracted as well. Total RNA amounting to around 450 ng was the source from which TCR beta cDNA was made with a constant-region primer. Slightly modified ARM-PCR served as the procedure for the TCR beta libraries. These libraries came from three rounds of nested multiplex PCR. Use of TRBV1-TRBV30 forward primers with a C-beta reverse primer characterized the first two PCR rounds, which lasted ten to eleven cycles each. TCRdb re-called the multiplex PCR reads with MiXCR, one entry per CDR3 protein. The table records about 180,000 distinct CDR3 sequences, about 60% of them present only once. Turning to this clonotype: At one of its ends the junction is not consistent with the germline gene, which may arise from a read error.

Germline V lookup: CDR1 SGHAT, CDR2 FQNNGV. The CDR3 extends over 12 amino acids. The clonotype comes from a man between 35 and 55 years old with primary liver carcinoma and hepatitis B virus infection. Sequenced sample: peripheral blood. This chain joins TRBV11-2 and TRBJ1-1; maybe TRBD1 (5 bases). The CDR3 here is CASIWTNIEAFF. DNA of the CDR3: TGTGCCAGCATATGGACAAACATTGAAGCCTTCTTT.